This T cell receptor (beta chain) stems from a study of control samples from healthy donors and cancer patients. Assay: immunoSEQ multiplex PCR; the TCRdb copy retains only in-frame clones and omits some. Of approximately 82,000 clones listed, 80% to 95% are singletons. The V end was cut by 5 bases, the J end by 5 bases, with 6 bases between. The CDR3 totals 12 residues. Germline CDR1 and CDR2: KGHDR and SFDVKD. The chain employs TRBV24-1 and TRBJ2-1; D gene unclear. Material: PBMCs. The clonotype originates from a woman aged 40 to 50 with lung cancer. DNA of the CDR3: TGTGCCACCAGTGGGGTCCACAATGAGCAGTTCTTC. Encoded protein: CATSGVHNEQFF.